The 31 T cell receptor beta chains below all came from one sample that was sequenced in a study of blood T cell repertoires in COVID-19. The method was immunoSEQ multiplex PCR; TCRdb's version includes in-frame clones alone and lacks a portion of them. Here the sample spans 150,000 to 200,000 clones, about four fifths being singletons. Sequences were obtained from PBMCs or T cells enriched from blood (not recorded which). These receptors all stem from a man aged 35 to 55 who had recovered from COVID-19.

This rearrangement joins TRBV10-3 to TRBJ2-1; D might be TRBD2 (6 bases). V lost 7 bases and J 5 bases, leaving 12 bases between the germline ends. The CDR3 extends over 13 amino acids. Germline assignment: CDR1 ENHRY and CDR2 SYGVKD. The CDR3 is CAITGRNDNEQFF. CDR3 bases: TGTGCCATCACCGGGAGAAACGACAATGAGCAGTTCTTC.

The gene calls are TRBV10-3 and TRBJ2-7; TRBD2 agrees at 11 bases. Germline CDR1 is ENHRY and CDR2 is SYGVKD. The CDR3 covers 14 residues. J was trimmed by 4 bases and V by 2 bases; bases with no gene match: 1. The CDR3 DNA sequence: TGTGCCATCAGTGAGGCTAGCGGGAGGTACGAGCAGTACTTC. It codes for CAISEASGRYEQYF.

The rearrangement links TRBV2 to TRBJ2-7; no clear D. The CDR3 spans 13 residues. Looked up from germline, CDR1 is SNHLY and CDR2 is FYNNEI. V was pared by 6 bases and J by 2 bases, with 11 bases between. CDR3 in DNA: TGTGCCAGCAGGGCCCCCGAACCCTACGAGCAGTACGTC. As protein: CASRAPEPYEQYV.

Note on this clone: This CDR3 is also generated by other DNA sequences in the sample. The V and J genes are TRBV5-1 and TRBJ2-3, with 10 positions matching TRBD1. Trimming cost V 3 bases and J 4 bases; bases outside gene matches: 2. This CDR3 spans 14 amino acids. Germline CDR1 SGHRS, CDR2 YFSETQ. CDR3: CASSSGQGADTQYF. CDR3 DNA: TGCGCCAGCAGCTCTGGACAGGGGGCAGATACGCAGTATTTT.

V and J are TRBV7-2 and TRBJ2-3; 7 bases match TRBD2. V dropped 5 bases and J dropped 2; count of bases not matched to a gene: 19. Germline CDR1 SGHTA, CDR2 FQGNSA. The CDR3 extends over 19 amino acids. As DNA, the CDR3 is TGTGCCAGCAGCCTTCGAGTATTGGGCGGGAGTATGTCCACAGATACGCAGTATTTT. This translates into CASSLRVLGGSMSTDTQYF. Drawing the rest from reference TRBV7-2 and TRBJ2-3, the complete variable domain is GAGVSQSPSNKVTEKGKDVELRCDPISGHTALYWYRQSLGQGLEFLIYFQGNSAPDKSGLPSDRFSAERTGGSVSTLTIQRTQQEDSAVYLCASSLRVLGGSMSTDTQYFGPGTRLTVL.

J is TRBJ2-2 and V is TRBV9; 13 bases agree with TRBD2. In germline, CDR1 is SGDLS, CDR2 YYNGEE. The CDR3 spans 20 residues. The V gene end was trimmed by 4 bases and the J gene end by 0 bases; junction bases not matched to a gene: 12. The chain's CDR3 is CASSHRSGTSGIANTGELFF. The CDR3 nucleotides read TGTGCCAGCAGCCATAGATCAGGGACTAGCGGGATAGCGAACACCGGGGAGCTGTTTTTT. Combining the CDR3 with reference TRBV9 and TRBJ2-2 gives the whole variable domain DSGVTQTPKHLITATGQRVTLRCSPRSGDLSVYWYQQSLDQGLQFLIQYYNGEERAKGNILERFSAQQFPDLHSELNLSSLELGDSALYFCASSHRSGTSGIANTGELFFGEGSRLTVL.

V is TRBV23-1 and J is TRBJ2-7; 9 bases are a match to TRBD2. TRBV23-1 is labeled an ORF, and its function is uncertain. This CDR3 has 19 amino acids. V shed 4 bases and J 5 bases; nucleotides not matched to a gene: 21. As DNA, the CDR3 is TGCGCCAGCAGTCGGCAACCCGCCGGGTGGCTAGCGGGATTGAACGAGCAGTACTTC. Translating gives CASSRQPAGWLAGLNEQYF.

This chain joins TRBV2 and TRBJ2-3; D gene unclear. Looked up from germline, CDR1 is SNHLY and CDR2 is FYNNEI. This CDR3 region has 15 residues. V dropped 3 bases and J dropped 2 bases, with 12 bases sitting between them. For the CDR3, the DNA is TGTGCCAGCAGTGAGCTCACCGGTTTCACAGATACGCAGTATTTT. Translating gives CASSELTGFTDTQYF. The full variable domain, completed using reference TRBV2 and TRBJ2-3, is EPEVTQTPSHQVTQMGQEVILRCVPISNHLYFYWYRQILGQKVEFLVSFYNNEISEKSEIFDDQFSVERPDGSNFTLKIRSTKLEDSAMYFCASSELTGFTDTQYFGPGTRLTVL.

This clone was detected a few times. This chain joins TRBV7-3 and TRBJ2-7; 9 nucleotides match TRBD2. Germline values: CDR1 SGHTA, CDR2 FQGTGA. The CDR3 extends over 15 amino acids. V gave up 0 bases and J gave up 3 bases; unmatched junction bases: 3. This CDR3 reads CASSLTGTSFYEQYF. The CDR3 coding sequence is TGTGCCAGCAGCTTAACCGGGACTAGCTTCTACGAGCAGTACTTC.

The chain recombines TRBV18 with TRBJ1-2, with 7 bases that match TRBD1. V lost 3 bases, J lost 1 base, and 5 bases stayed unmatched. The CDR3 is 15 residues long. Germline values: CDR1 KGHSH, CDR2 LQKENI. In nucleotides, the CDR3 is TGTGCCAGCTCACCGGGGACAGAGTATAACTATGGCTACACCTTC. It yields the protein CASSPGTEYNYGYTF.

This clone was picked up one time. The chain has TRBV2 and TRBJ1-5; D ambiguous. This CDR3 region has 15 residues. CDR1 SNHLY and CDR2 FYNNEI come from the germline V gene. V lost 7 bases, J lost 5 bases, and 18 bases lay in between. DNA for the CDR3: TGTGCCAGCAAGGAGACCCGCTCCCGGTATCAGCCCCAGCATTTT. Translation: CASKETRSRYQPQHF.

V gene TRBV10-2 combines with J gene TRBJ1-2; TRBD1 aligns across 8 bases. Trimming cost V 2 bases and J 7 bases; bases outside gene matches: 6. The CDR3 runs to 14 residues. Germline loops: CDR1 WSHSY, CDR2 SAAADI. In DNA form, the CDR3 reads TGCGCCAGCAGTGAGCTGCAGGGGGCCTCTGGCTACACCTTC. It yields the protein CASSELQGASGYTF.

This chain joins TRBV2 and TRBJ1-5, with D tentatively TRBD1 (6 bases). Trimming removed 5 bases at V and 6 bases at J, with 26 bases between. CDR1 is SNHLY, CDR2 FYNNEI, per germline. This CDR3 comprises 18 residues. The CDR3 is CASSSQRGGGTTGQPQHF. DNA for the CDR3: TGTGCCAGCAGTTCCCAGAGAGGGGGGGGAACAACGGGTCAGCCCCAGCATTTT.

This clone has just one count. The chain combines TRBV10-3 with TRBJ1-1; no definite D call. V lost 4 bases to trimming and J lost 1 base, with 10 bases between them. This CDR3 comprises 14 residues. The germline V gene has CDR1 ENHRY and CDR2 SYGVKD. The CDR3 nucleotides are TGTGCCATCAGTGCGCAGACATCGAACACTGAAGCTTTCTTT. This translates into CAISAQTSNTEAFF.

The chain has TRBV19 and TRBJ2-7, with 7 bases identical to TRBD1. The CDR3 totals 14 residues. Germline V gene lookup returns CDR1 LNHDA and CDR2 SQIVND (reference sequence). V trimming: 3 bases; J trimming: 3 bases; junction bases outside the gene matches: 5. This CDR3 reads CASSMFTGDYEQYF. Here the CDR3 DNA reads TGTGCCAGTAGTATGTTTACAGGGGACTACGAGCAGTACTTC.

The chain carries TRBV6-2 or TRBV6-3 and TRBJ2-6, with D hard to call. CDR3 length: 19 amino acids. V gave up 0 bases and J gave up 0 bases, with 15 bases separating them. In germline, CDR1 is MNHEY, CDR2 SVGEGT. CDR3 residues: CASSYSIASESSGANVLTF. As DNA, the CDR3 is TGTGCCAGCAGTTACTCGATAGCCAGCGAGAGCTCTGGGGCCAACGTCCTGACTTTC.

The chain carries TRBV23-1 and TRBJ2-2; 10 bases are shared with TRBD2. TRBV23-1 is noted as an ORF with a role that remains uncertain. The V segment lost 0 bases and the J segment 7 bases; nucleotides outside the gene matches: 14. This CDR3 comprises 19 residues. The CDR3 DNA reads TGCGCCAGCAGTCAATCGGCGGGTCTAGCGGGAGTATTTGGCGGGGAGCTGTTTTTT. This translates into CASSQSAGLAGVFGGELFF.

This clone came up once. The genes are TRBV6-2 or TRBV6-3 and TRBJ2-5, with a weak D call TRBD1 (7 bases). This CDR3 has 14 amino acids. The germline gives CDR1 MNHEY, CDR2 SVGEGT. Trimming left V 2 bases short and J 1 base short, with 8 bases between. The CDR3 DNA sequence: TGTGCCAGCAGTTACCAGGGGGGCCAAGAGACCCAGTACTTC. This gives the protein CASSYQGGQETQYF.

This clone was counted a few times. The chain is built from TRBV9 and TRBJ1-3; D is uncertain. The V end lost 0 bases, the J end lost 0 bases, and 10 bases lay between the germline ends. The CDR3 contains 16 residues. Germline loops: CDR1 SGDLS, CDR2 YYNGEE. The CDR3 loop is CASSVGALSSGNTIYF. The CDR3 coding sequence is TGTGCCAGCAGCGTAGGGGCGCTGAGCTCTGGAAACACCATATATTTT.

The chain carries TRBV18 and TRBJ2-7; maybe TRBD2 (5 bases). Germline-derived CDR1 and CDR2 are KGHSH and LQKENI. The CDR3 length is 12 residues. V was pared by 5 bases and J by 2 bases, with 7 bases between. CDR3 sequence reads: CASSGGPYEQYF. For the CDR3, the DNA is TGTGCCAGCTCAGGCGGGCCCTACGAGCAGTACTTC. Looking up the rest from reference TRBV18 and TRBJ2-7 gives the full variable domain: NAGVMQNPRHLVRRRGQEARLRCSPMKGHSHVYWYRQLPEEGLKFMVYLQKENIIDESGMPKERFSAEFPKEGPSILRIQQVVRGDSAAYFCASSGGPYEQYFGPGTRLTVT.

The rearrangement links TRBV10-3 to TRBJ1-2; TRBD1 is a possible D gene (5 bases). The germline V gene encodes CDR1 ENHRY and CDR2 SYGVKD. Trimming left V 6 bases short and J 7 bases short, with 15 bases between. The CDR3 is 13 residues long. The CDR3, as DNA: TGTGCCATCAGCCCCGGGGGAAAGGGTGGCTACACCTTC. Its translation: CAISPGGKGGYTF.

This clone appeared once. V gene TRBV30 combines with J gene TRBJ2-4, with 7 bases aligning to TRBD1. Per the germline V gene, CDR1 is GTSNPN and CDR2 is SVGIG (reference sequence). J gave up 1 base and V 4 bases, and 19 bases lay outside the gene matches. CDR3 size: 19 residues. This chain's CDR3 is CAWIFEQGYPPGAKNIQYF. In DNA, the CDR3 is TGTGCCTGGATTTTCGAACAGGGGTACCCCCCCGGGGCCAAAAACATTCAGTACTTC. Based on the CDR3 plus reference TRBV30 and TRBJ2-4, the full variable domain is SQTIHQWPATLVQPVGSPLSLECTVEGTSNPNLYWYRQAAGRGLQLLFYSVGIGQISSEVPQNLSASRPQDRQFILSSKKLLLSDSGFYLCAWIFEQGYPPGAKNIQYFGAGTRLSVL.

The V call is TRBV4-3, the J call TRBJ2-7, with 7 bases lining up with TRBD2. With V trimmed by 0 bases and J by 0 bases, 2 bases remained unmatched. The CDR3 sequence is 15 residues long. Germline CDR1 and CDR2: LGHNA and YSLEER. CDR3 sequence reads: CASSQDGGDSYEQYF. In DNA, the CDR3 is TGCGCCAGCAGCCAAGATGGGGGGGACTCCTACGAGCAGTACTTC.

The rearrangement uses TRBV9 and TRBJ1-1; D ambiguous. Trimming pared 1 base from V and 5 bases from J, leaving 9 bases between. The CDR3 runs to 13 residues. CDR1 and CDR2 from the germline V gene are SGDLS and YYNGEE. Here the CDR3 reads CASSVSGFTEAFF. Here the CDR3 DNA reads TGTGCCAGCAGCGTATCGGGGTTTACTGAAGCTTTCTTT.

J is TRBJ1-1 and V is TRBV5-1; D remains ambiguous. The CDR3 runs 15 residues. Trimming removed 1 base at V and 2 bases at J, with 12 bases between. Per germline, CDR1 SGHRS and CDR2 YFSETQ. The CDR3 reads CASSLFGQANTEAFF. The CDR3 coding sequence is TGCGCCAGCAGCTTGTTCGGTCAGGCAAACACTGAAGCTTTCTTT.

The chain is built from TRBV5-4 and TRBJ1-2; D not resolved. Deletions cut 6 bases from V and 6 bases from J, with 21 bases between. This CDR3 has 15 amino acids. Germline assignment: CDR1 SGHNT and CDR2 YYREEE (reference sequence). The CDR3: CASTWARAVADGYTF. The CDR3 DNA is TGTGCCAGCACCTGGGCCCGAGCAGTGGCAGATGGCTACACCTTC. Together with reference TRBV5-4 and TRBJ1-2, the CDR3 gives the full variable domain: ETGVTQSPTHLIKTRGQQVTLRCSSQSGHNTVSWYQQALGQGPQFIFQYYREEENGRGNFPPRFSGLQFPNYSSELNVNALELDDSALYLCASTWARAVADGYTFGSGTRLTVV.

This clone was detected only once. V usage is TRBV5-1 and J usage is TRBJ1-3; TRBD1 matches 8 bases. V shed 4 bases, J shed 7 bases, and the junction held 7 bases outside the gene matches. This CDR3 comprises 14 residues. CDR1 and CDR2 (germline): SGHRS, YFSETQ. CDR3 region: CASSLGQAVNTIYF. Written as DNA, the CDR3 is TGCGCCAGCAGCCTGGGACAGGCGGTGAACACCATATATTTT.

The V call is TRBV30, the J call TRBJ1-3; the D gene is possibly TRBD1 (6 bases). Germline values: CDR1 GTSNPN, CDR2 SVGIG (reference sequence). V gave up 4 bases and J gave up 2 bases, with 9 bases separating them. This CDR3 comprises 13 residues. The CDR3: CAWTRTAGNTIYF. CDR3 DNA: TGTGCCTGGACCAGGACAGCTGGAAACACCATATATTTT.

This clone was detected a few times. V and J are TRBV9 and TRBJ1-2; TRBD1 agrees at 7 bases. CDR1 and CDR2 (germline): SGDLS, YYNGEE. The CDR3 has 15 amino acids. J gave up 6 bases and V 0 bases, and 8 bases lay outside the gene matches. The CDR3 DNA follows: TGTGCCAGCAGCGTAGGTTCCAACAGGGGCGATGGCTACACCTTC. Protein sequence: CASSVGSNRGDGYTF.

The chain is built from TRBV15 and TRBJ2-1, with D possibly TRBD2 on 6 matching bases. Trimming removed 1 base from V and 4 bases from J, with 17 bases in between. The CDR3 is made up of 17 amino acids. CDR1 is LNHNV and CDR2 is YYDKDF in the germline V gene (reference sequence). CDR3 sequence reads: CATSRVGGRDWYNEQFF. For the CDR3, the DNA is TGTGCCACCAGCAGAGTTGGGGGACGGGACTGGTACAATGAGCAGTTCTTC.

The V call is TRBV28, the J call TRBJ1-4, with D possibly being TRBD1 (5 bases). Germline lookup yields CDR1 MDHEN and CDR2 SYDVKM. The CDR3 consists of 15 residues. V was cut by 7 bases and J by 7 bases, with 19 bases left in between. The CDR3 sequence is CASTPSGGRGEKLFF. The CDR3 DNA reads TGTGCCAGCACCCCCTCGGGGGGAAGAGGTGAAAAACTGTTTTTT.